Following are 16 T cell receptor beta chains from one sample sequenced in a study of blood T cells in healthy people across ages. Sample-barcoded 5' priming and a J-beta primer mix drove a second PCR of roughly 7 to 11 cycles. TCRdb reprocessed the 5' RACE reads via MiXCR and lists one record per CDR3 protein. The table has 1.4 million to 1.5 million distinct CDR3 sequences, 35% to 45% seen once; the top ten hold approximately 7.9%. The sample consisted of blood. The receptor source for this set is a woman in her late teens or twenties in good health.

The V gene is TRBV20-1, the J gene TRBJ2-5, with D hard to call. Germline loops: CDR1 DFQATT, CDR2 SNEGSKA (reference sequence). CDR3 length: 14 amino acids. The ends were cut back, 6 bases at V and 1 base at J, with 15 bases in the middle. CDR3 sequence: CSAWLGGAQETQYF. The CDR3 DNA follows: TGCAGTGCGTGGCTGGGCGGCGCCCAAGAGACCCAGTACTTC.

This clonotype was counted a few times. This chain connects TRBV27 to TRBJ2-7; a possible D gene is TRBD1 (5 bases). The germline V gene has CDR1 MNHEY and CDR2 SMNVEV (reference sequence). This CDR3 contains 15 residues. V was shortened by 4 bases and J by 2 bases, with 15 bases between the two germline ends. CDR3 sequence reads: CASSSRLTVAYEQYF. For the CDR3, the DNA is TGTGCCAGCAGTTCCCGGCTGACAGTCGCCTACGAGCAGTACTTC.

V usage is TRBV9 and J usage is TRBJ2-2; no firm D call. V was cut by 0 bases and J by 3 bases, with 6 bases left in between. Germline CDR1 reads SGDLS; CDR2 reads YYNGEE. The CDR3 covers 14 residues. The DNA for the CDR3 is TGTGCCAGCAGCGTAGAATTATACACCGGGGAGCTGTTTTTT. Its protein product is CASSVELYTGELFF.

The rearrangement links TRBV6-5 to TRBJ2-2; 9 nucleotides match TRBD2. CDR1 is MNHEY, CDR2 SVGAGI, per germline. V lost 3 bases, J lost 8 bases, and 10 bases stayed unmatched. The CDR3 loop spans 16 amino acids. DNA for the CDR3: TGTGCCAGCAGTTATGCTCCGGCTAGCGGGGAGGGGGAGCTGTTTTTT. The encoded protein is CASSYAPASGEGELFF.

The chain combines TRBV21-1 with TRBJ2-4. Matching the DNA end better, TRBJ2-7 makes the J call doubtful. TRBV21-1 is classified as a pseudogene. The CDR3 contains 14 residues. CDR3 in DNA: TGTGCCAGCAGCAAAGAAAGCCAGCAATACGAGCAGTACTTC. This encodes CASSKESQQYEQYF.

This clonotype was counted only a few times. This chain joins TRBV7-9 and TRBJ2-3; the match to TRBD2 covers 10 bases. The V gene end was trimmed by 1 base and the J gene end by 4 bases; junction bases not matched to a gene: 8. Germline CDR1 and CDR2: SEHNR and FQNEAQ (reference sequence). There are 17 residues in the CDR3. This CDR3 reads CASSLDPSGRRADTQYF. CDR3 nucleotides: TGTGCCAGCAGCTTAGATCCTAGCGGGAGAAGGGCAGATACGCAGTATTTT.

CDR3 region: CASSVAGPTEAFF. The CDR3 region has the DNA TGTGCCAGCAGTGTGGCGGGTCCCACTGAAGCTTTCTTT. This chain links TRBV5-6 with TRBJ1-1; unclear D gene. This CDR3 contains 13 residues. Germline CDR1 reads SGHDT; CDR2 reads YYEEEE. Trimming pared 5 bases from V and 4 bases from J, leaving 12 bases between.

This clonotype occurred a few times. V and J are TRBV29-1 and TRBJ1-2; D gene unclear. Germline-derived CDR1 and CDR2 are SQVTM and ANQGSEA. This CDR3 comprises 12 residues. Trimming cost V 7 bases and J 1 base, with 10 bases left between them. CDR3 coding DNA: TGCAGCGAGGAGCGGGATAACTATGGCTACACCTTC. Its translation is CSEERDNYGYTF.

This chain uses TRBV29-1 with TRBJ1-1; no firm D call. Trimming left V 7 bases short and J 3 bases short, with 12 bases between. CDR1 is SQVTM, CDR2 ANQGSEA, per germline. The CDR3 extends over 12 amino acids. The CDR3 here is CSGSDGDTEAFF. The CDR3 bases are TGCAGCGGATCTGACGGTGACACTGAAGCTTTCTTT.

CDR3: CAISESVIAGETQYF. DNA for the CDR3: TGTGCCATCAGTGAGTCGGTGATAGCGGGGGAGACCCAGTACTTC. V gene TRBV10-3 combines with J gene TRBJ2-4, with 8 bases aligning to TRBD2. The J call is doubtful: the DNA matches TRBJ2-5 better. Per the germline V gene, CDR1 is ENHRY and CDR2 is SYGVKD. The length of the CDR3 is 15 residues.

The genes are TRBV28 and TRBJ2-1, with TRBD1 identical over 8 bases. V dropped 6 bases and J dropped 5; count of bases not matched to a gene: 9. CDR1 and CDR2 from the germline V gene are MDHEN and SYDVKM. This CDR3 region has 15 residues. CDR3 sequence reads: CASRPPDRGNNEQFF. The DNA of the CDR3 is TGTGCCAGCAGGCCCCCCGACAGGGGAAACAATGAGCAGTTCTTC.

The rearrangement uses TRBV11-3 and TRBJ2-1; D is possibly TRBD2 (6 bases). V was trimmed by 6 bases and J by 8 bases, leaving 20 bases between them. CDR1 and CDR2 from the germline V gene are SGHNT and YENEEA. CDR3 length: 15 residues. The CDR3 coding sequence is TGTGCCAGCAGTCTAAGCGGGCCCGGAAGCGATGAGCAGTTCTTC. This codes for CASSLSGPGSDEQFF.

The table lists this clonotype with a few counts. The V call is TRBV6-6, the J call TRBJ1-2, with unresolved D. Trimming left V 6 bases short and J 8 bases short, with 10 bases between. CDR3 length equals 11 residues. Germline V lookup: CDR1 MNHNY, CDR2 SVGAGI (reference sequence). The CDR3 DNA sequence: TGTGCCAGCAGCCCCCAGCGGGGCTACACCTTC. Translated, it gives CASSPQRGYTF.

A few counts support this clonotype. This chain uses TRBV10-3 with TRBJ2-7, with TRBD1 matching over 9 bases. The CDR3 is 14 residues long. The V gene's germline CDR1 is ENHRY and CDR2 SYGVKD. V shed 4 bases and J 5 bases; nucleotides not matched to a gene: 6. CDR3 sequence (DNA): TGTGCCATCAGTGGAAAGGGGACAGGGAACGAGCAGTACTTC. Encoded protein: CAISGKGTGNEQYF.

The rearrangement uses TRBV30 and TRBJ1-5; D unclear. Germline V gives CDR1 GTSNPN, CDR2 SVGIG (reference sequence). This CDR3 has 13 amino acids. V lost 4 bases to trimming and J lost 0 bases, with 7 bases between them. The CDR3 here is CAWTVYSNQPQHF. Here the CDR3 DNA reads TGTGCCTGGACAGTATATAGCAATCAGCCCCAGCATTTT. Based on the CDR3 plus reference TRBV30 and TRBJ1-5, the full variable domain is SQTIHQWPATLVQPVGSPLSLECTVEGTSNPNLYWYRQAAGRGLQLLFYSVGIGQISSEVPQNLSASRPQDRQFILSSKKLLLSDSGFYLCAWTVYSNQPQHFGDGTRLSIL.

This clonotype was detected many times. In nucleotides, the CDR3 is TGTGCCGGCGGGCAGGGGCTAAGCAATGAGCAGTTCTTC. This translates into CAGGQGLSNEQFF. The J gene is TRBJ2-1, the V gene TRBV10-3, with D possibly TRBD1 on 6 matching bases. V lost 11 bases, J lost 6 bases, and 17 bases lay in between. The CDR3 has 13 residues. From germline, CDR1 is ENHRY and CDR2 SYGVKD.